Listed here are 8 T cell receptor beta chains from one sample, sequenced in a study of CD8+ T cells in alopecia areata. Treatment reported: oral pan-JAK inhibitor, 5-10 mg twice daily. cDNA serving as the sequencing template came from extracted, reverse transcribed RNA. The method was immunoSEQ multiplex PCR; TCRdb's version includes in-frame clones alone and lacks a portion of them. The data hold hundreds of thousands of clones, with approximately 72% observed a single time. The sequencing here drew on CD4+ T cells sorted from blood, taken at roughly week 45, from a patient treated with tofacitinib. The source of these receptors is a human donor with alopecia areata.

This clone was detected only a few times. This sequence joins TRBV20-1 and TRBJ1-1, with a tentative D call TRBD1 (5 bases). Trimming shortened V by 0 bases and J by 10 bases, and 9 bases separated the two germline ends. Looked up from germline, CDR1 is DFQATT and CDR2 is SNEGSKA (reference sequence). The CDR3 is made up of 11 amino acids. The CDR3 protein is CSAREERGAFF. Here the CDR3 DNA reads TGCAGTGCTAGAGAAGAGAGGGGAGCTTTCTTT.

This clone was observed many times. V gene TRBV5-5 combines with J gene TRBJ1-2; D is perhaps TRBD1 (5 bases). This CDR3 is 13 amino acids long. Trimming shortened V by 0 bases and J by 5 bases, and 8 bases separated the two germline ends. Germline CDR1 is SGHKS and CDR2 is YYEKEE (reference sequence). The CDR3, as DNA: TGTGCCAGCAGCTTGGCCCCAGGGTATGGCTACACCTTC. Its translation is CASSLAPGYGYTF.

This clone has more than one count but fewer than ten. The gene calls are TRBV6-5 and TRBJ1-5, with D unclear. The CDR3 sequence is 15 residues long. V was clipped by 6 bases and J by 1 base, with 13 bases between them. CDR1 MNHEY and CDR2 SVGAGI come from the germline V gene. CDR3 loop: CASRYRVDSNQPQHF. CDR3 DNA sequence: TGTGCCAGCAGATACCGGGTGGACAGCAATCAGCCCCAGCATTTT.

The chain's CDR3 is CATSPRFSTDTQYF. CDR3 DNA sequence: TGTGCCACCAGCCCTAGGTTTAGCACAGATACGCAGTATTTT. The chain employs TRBV15 and TRBJ2-3; no definite D call. V lost 5 bases, J lost 0 bases, and 9 bases lay in between. The V gene's germline CDR1 is LNHNV and CDR2 YYDKDF (reference sequence). The length of the CDR3 is 14 residues. Filled out from reference TRBV15 and TRBJ2-3, the complete variable domain reads DAMVIQNPRYQVTQFGKPVTLSCSQTLNHNVMYWYQQKSSQAPKLLFHYYDKDFNNEADTPDNFQSRRPNTSFCFLDIRSPGLGDTAMYLCATSPRFSTDTQYFGPGTRLTVL.

This rearrangement joins TRBV7-8 to TRBJ2-5; D gene uncertain. Trimming stripped 0 bases from V and 4 bases from J, with 15 bases between. There are 16 residues in the CDR3. From germline, CDR1 is SGHVS and CDR2 FQNEAQ. The CDR3 DNA reads TGTGCCAGCAGCTTAGCCCCGGCCGGAAAGGGAGAGACCCAGTACTTC. Its protein product is CASSLAPAGKGETQYF.

The chain uses TRBV30 and TRBJ1-1; tentative D call: TRBD1 (5 bases). CDR3 length equals 14 residues. CDR1 is GTSNPN, CDR2 SVGIG, per germline (reference sequence). V shed 7 bases and J shed 2 bases, with 17 bases lying between them. This chain's CDR3 is CAFNSGTSNTEAFF. The CDR3 nucleotides read TGTGCCTTCAACTCCGGGACTTCAAACACTGAAGCTTTCTTT.

This chain uses TRBV15 with TRBJ1-4; D unclear. The CDR3 length is 13 residues. Between the trimmed V and J ends, which lost 6 bases and 13 bases, there was a span of 18 bases. The germline V gene has CDR1 LNHNV and CDR2 YYDKDF (reference sequence). CDR3: CATRTGETNALFF. CDR3 bases: TGTGCCACCAGGACCGGGGAGACGAATGCACTGTTTTTT.

With regard to this clone: Other DNA variants within this sample encode the same CDR3. The chain is built from TRBV30 and TRBJ1-5, with 9 bases fitting TRBD1. Trimming removed 1 base from V and 5 bases from J; junction bases left unmatched: 0. CDR3 length: 13 residues. Germline lookup yields CDR1 GTSNPN and CDR2 SVGIG (reference sequence). DNA of the CDR3: TGTGCCTGGAGTGGACAGGGGGATCAGCCCCAGCATTTT. Its translation: CAWSGQGDQPQHF.